This T cell receptor (beta chain) was found in a study of control samples from healthy donors and cancer patients. TCRdb keeps only in-frame clones here, not all; method: immunoSEQ multiplex PCR. The sample has 120,000 to 150,000 clones, roughly nine tenths seen once. The ends were cut back, 3 bases at V and 11 bases at J, with 8 bases in the middle. The CDR3 has 12 amino acids. The sample comprised blood. This chain links TRBV12-3 or TRBV12-4 with TRBJ1-6; D uncertain. This receptor was taken from a woman in her 30s in good health. This CDR3 reads CASSFEGAPLHF. CDR3 nucleotide sequence: TGTGCCAGCAGTTTTGAGGGTGCACCCCTCCACTTT.